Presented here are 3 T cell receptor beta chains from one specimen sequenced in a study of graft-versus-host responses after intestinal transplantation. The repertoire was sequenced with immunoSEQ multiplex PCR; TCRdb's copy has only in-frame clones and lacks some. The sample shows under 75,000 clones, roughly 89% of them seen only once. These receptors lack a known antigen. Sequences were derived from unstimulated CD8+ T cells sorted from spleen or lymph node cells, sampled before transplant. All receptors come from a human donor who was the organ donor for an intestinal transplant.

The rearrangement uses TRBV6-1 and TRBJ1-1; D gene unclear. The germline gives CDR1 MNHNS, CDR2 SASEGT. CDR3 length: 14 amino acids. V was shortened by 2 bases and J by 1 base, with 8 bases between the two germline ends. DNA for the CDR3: TGTGCCAGCAGTGAATACCCGGGGAACACTGAAGCTTTCTTT. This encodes CASSEYPGNTEAFF.

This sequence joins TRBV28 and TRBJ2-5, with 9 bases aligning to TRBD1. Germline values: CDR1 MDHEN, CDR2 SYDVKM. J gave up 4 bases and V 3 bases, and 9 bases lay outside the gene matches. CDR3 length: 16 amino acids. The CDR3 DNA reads TGTGCCAGCAGTTTCCCAACCGGGACAGGGTCAGAGACCCAGTACTTC. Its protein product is CASSFPTGTGSETQYF.

The CDR3 DNA reads TGTGCCAGCAGTGAAATTGGGGGGGCCTACGAGCAGTACGTC. Its protein product is CASSEIGGAYEQYV. The chain has TRBV6-1 and TRBJ2-7; 7 positions agree with TRBD2. Trimming at V came to 2 bases and at J to 2 bases, leaving 3 bases not matched to a gene. From germline, CDR1 is MNHNS and CDR2 SASEGT. The CDR3 has 14 amino acids.